The T cell receptor beta chain under discussion was sequenced for a study of T cells in Graves' hyperthyroidism and ophthalmopathy. J was trimmed by 7 bases and V by 0 bases; bases with no gene match: 5. Germline CDR1 and CDR2: MNHEY and SVGAGI. This CDR3 contains 15 residues. Not enrolled were patients with uncontrolled infection, other autoimmune disease, pregnancy or lactation. This clonotype has at least ten counts. Researchers amplified the TCR beta CDR3 regions from RNA transcripts. With the HTBI primer set, the TCR CDR3 went through a first round of RT-PCR. TCRdb recomputed calls from the multiplex PCR reads with MiXCR, one row per CDR3 protein. The repertoire has 400,000 to 600,000 distinct CDR3 sequences, more than 20% of them found once; the top ten carry about 30%.

This TCR came from a man aged 18-30 years with Graves' hyperthyroidism. The chain links TRBV6-5 to TRBJ1-5, with 8 bases lining up with TRBD1. The specimen was blood. The CDR3: CASSYSGPGGQPQHF. Here the CDR3 DNA reads TGTGCCAGCAGTTACTCAGGGCCAGGGGGCCAGCCCCAGCATTTT.